These T cell receptor beta chains were read from a single sample in a study of somatic mutations in cytotoxic T cells in rheumatoid arthritis. Sequenced by immunoSEQ multiplex PCR; TCRdb stores in-frame clones only, minus some. Of about 19,000 clones listed, less than 85% are singletons. The specimen was CD8+ T cells sorted from blood. The receptors stem from a woman aged 40 to 50 with rheumatoid arthritis. Both conserved end residues are part of each CDR3. D genes are given only for firm matches. Size tells how often a clone was seen (once, few, many) or the class of an expanded clone, and some rows leave it out.

V gene: TRBV5-4
D gene: .
J gene: TRBJ2-1
clone size: .
CDR3 protein: CASSLSNNEQFF
CDR3 DNA: TGTGCCAGCAGCTTGTCTAACAATGAGCAGTTCTTC

V gene: TRBV2
D gene: TRBD1
J gene: TRBJ2-2
clone size: .
CDR3 protein: CATPLTGNRDGELFF
CDR3 DNA: TGTGCCACCCCCCTGACAGGGAATAGGGACGGGGAGCTGTTTTTT

V gene: TRBV23-1
D gene: .
J gene: TRBJ1-2
clone size: .
CDR3 protein: CASSPWTDRNPFYGYTF
CDR3 DNA: TGCGCCAGCAGTCCATGGACAGATCGGAATCCCTTTTATGGCTACACCTTC

V gene: TRBV2
D gene: .
J gene: TRBJ1-4
clone size: once
CDR3 protein: CASSFPGVEDEKLFF
CDR3 DNA: TGTGCCAGCAGTTTCCCAGGGGTTGAGGATGAAAAACTGTTTTTT

V gene: TRBV18
D gene: .
J gene: TRBJ2-3
clone size: once
CDR3 protein: CASSLSQGSRTDTQYF
CDR3 DNA: TGTGCCAGCTCACTAAGTCAGGGTTCGCGGACAGATACGCAGTATTTT

V gene: TRBV7-8
D gene: TRBD1
J gene: TRBJ1-5
clone size: .
CDR3 protein: CASSLGTDSNQPQHF
CDR3 DNA: TGTGCCAGCAGCCTAGGGACAGATAGCAATCAGCCCCAGCATTTT

V gene: TRBV7-2
D gene: .
J gene: TRBJ2-1
clone size: .
CDR3 protein: CASSLTGLEQFF
CDR3 DNA: TGTGCCAGCAGCTTAACTGGGCTCGAGCAGTTCTTC

V gene: TRBV6-6
D gene: .
J gene: TRBJ2-1
clone size: .
CDR3 protein: CASTNSYNEQFF
CDR3 DNA: TGTGCCAGCACCAACTCCTACAATGAGCAGTTCTTC

V gene: TRBV4-1
D gene: .
J gene: TRBJ2-7
clone size: few
CDR3 protein: CASSQGVAGWEQYF
CDR3 DNA: TGCGCCAGCAGCCAAGGAGTCGCAGGTTGGGAGCAGTACTTC

V gene: TRBV28
D gene: .
J gene: TRBJ2-7
clone size: .
CDR3 protein: CASSSPGGGVTYEQYF
CDR3 DNA: TGTGCCAGCAGTTCTCCCGGCGGCGGGGTGACCTACGAGCAGTACTTC

V gene: TRBV5-1
D gene: TRBD1
J gene: TRBJ1-1
clone size: .
CDR3 protein: CASSAPLDTGDHTEAFF
CDR3 DNA: TGCGCCAGCAGCGCCCCCTTAGATACAGGGGACCACACTGAAGCTTTCTTT

V gene: TRBV7-9
D gene: .
J gene: TRBJ2-7
clone size: few
CDR3 protein: CASSFVLYEQYF
CDR3 DNA: TGTGCCAGCAGCTTTGTTCTATACGAGCAGTACTTC

V gene: TRBV7-3
D gene: TRBD1
J gene: TRBJ2-7
clone size: .
CDR3 protein: CASSLTGTGFYEQYF
CDR3 DNA: TGTGCCAGCAGCTTAACCGGGACAGGGTTCTACGAGCAGTACTTC

V gene: TRBV19
D gene: TRBD2
J gene: TRBJ2-1
clone size: .
CDR3 protein: CASSSLAGYNEQFF
CDR3 DNA: TGTGCCAGTAGTTCACTAGCGGGATACAATGAGCAGTTCTTC

V gene: TRBV4-2
D gene: .
J gene: TRBJ2-3
clone size: once
CDR3 protein: CASSQDEGTGATDTQYF
CDR3 DNA: TGTGCCAGCAGCCAAGATGAGGGTACGGGAGCCACAGATACGCAGTATTTT

V gene: TRBV7-3
D gene: TRBD2
J gene: TRBJ2-1
clone size: .
CDR3 protein: CASSPNGRGGNEQFF
CDR3 DNA: TGTGCCAGCAGCCCAAATGGTCGGGGGGGCAATGAGCAGTTCTTC

V gene: TRBV6-5
D gene: .
J gene: TRBJ2-2
clone size: .
CDR3 protein: CASSYLRTATGELFF
CDR3 DNA: TGTGCCAGCAGTTACCTGAGGACTGCCACCGGGGAGCTGTTTTTT

V gene: TRBV4-2
D gene: .
J gene: TRBJ1-2
clone size: .
CDR3 protein: CASCQETGYGYTF
CDR3 DNA: TGTGCCAGCTGCCAAGAGACCGGGTATGGCTACACCTTC

V gene: TRBV11-3
D gene: .
J gene: TRBJ2-3
clone size: once
CDR3 protein: CASSSLGGGGTDTQYF
CDR3 DNA: TGTGCCAGCAGCTCACTCGGAGGAGGGGGCACAGATACGCAGTATTTT

V gene: TRBV19
D gene: TRBD2
J gene: TRBJ2-1
clone size: .
CDR3 protein: CASSIPSGGFDEQFF
CDR3 DNA: TGTGCCAGTAGTATTCCTAGCGGGGGGTTCGATGAGCAGTTCTTC

V gene: TRBV19
D gene: TRBD1
J gene: TRBJ2-7
clone size: .
CDR3 protein: CASSIGGTGIAEQYF
CDR3 DNA: TGTGCCAGTAGTATAGGCGGGACAGGGATCGCCGAGCAGTACTTC

V gene: TRBV5-6
D gene: .
J gene: TRBJ2-3
clone size: .
CDR3 protein: CASSGWVPTDTQYF
CDR3 DNA: TGTGCCAGTTCGGGGTGGGTCCCCACAGATACGCAGTATTTT

V gene: TRBV19
D gene: TRBD1
J gene: TRBJ2-7
clone size: .
CDR3 protein: CASADRVRYEQYF
CDR3 DNA: TGTGCCAGTGCTGACAGGGTTCGCTACGAGCAGTACTTC

V gene: TRBV4-1
D gene: TRBD1
J gene: TRBJ2-7
clone size: .
CDR3 protein: CASSHDTGTGYEQYF
CDR3 DNA: TGCGCCAGCAGCCACGATACCGGGACAGGCTACGAGCAGTACTTC

V gene: TRBV6-1
D gene: .
J gene: TRBJ2-7
clone size: .
CDR3 protein: CASSRAGPSYEQYF
CDR3 DNA: TGTGCCAGCAGTCGGGCGGGCCCATCCTACGAGCAGTACTTC

V gene: TRBV6-6
D gene: .
J gene: TRBJ2-1
clone size: .
CDR3 protein: CASSYSATEPNEQFF
CDR3 DNA: TGTGCCAGCAGTTACTCGGCCACCGAACCAAATGAGCAGTTCTTC

V gene: TRBV25-1
D gene: TRBD1
J gene: TRBJ1-3
clone size: medium-sized
CDR3 protein: CASTGGSGNTIYF
CDR3 DNA: TGTGCCAGCACAGGGGGCTCTGGAAACACCATATATTTT

V gene: TRBV11-1
D gene: .
J gene: TRBJ2-1
clone size: .
CDR3 protein: CASSEGVTNYNEQFF
CDR3 DNA: TGTGCCAGCAGCGAGGGGGTGACAAATTACAATGAGCAGTTCTTC

V gene: TRBV6-5
D gene: .
J gene: TRBJ1-1
clone size: .
CDR3 protein: CASSIRENTEAFF
CDR3 DNA: TGTGCCAGCAGTATCCGGGAGAACACTGAAGCTTTCTTT

V gene: TRBV7-9
D gene: TRBD2
J gene: TRBJ2-1
clone size: .
CDR3 protein: CASSLWLGGDNEQFF
CDR3 DNA: TGTGCCAGCAGCTTATGGCTCGGGGGGGACAATGAGCAGTTCTTC

V gene: TRBV14
D gene: .
J gene: TRBJ1-2
clone size: .
CDR3 protein: CASSPRTPGHLYTF
CDR3 DNA: TGTGCCAGCAGCCCGCGCACCCCGGGACACCTCTACACCTTC

V gene: TRBV7-3
D gene: .
J gene: TRBJ2-1
clone size: medium-sized
CDR3 protein: CASSLTGLHEQFF
CDR3 DNA: TGTGCCAGCAGCCTGACCGGACTCCATGAGCAGTTCTTC

V gene: TRBV4-1
D gene: .
J gene: TRBJ1-4
clone size: .
CDR3 protein: CASSQRGARAEVTTNEKLFF
CDR3 DNA: TGCGCCAGCAGCCAACGGGGGGCTCGGGCGGAGGTTACAACTAATGAAAAACTGTTTTTT

V gene: TRBV11-2
D gene: .
J gene: TRBJ2-5
clone size: .
CDR3 protein: CASSLVGGQHQETQYF
CDR3 DNA: TGTGCCAGCAGCTTAGTCGGAGGACAGCATCAAGAGACCCAGTACTTC

V gene: TRBV5-1
D gene: .
J gene: TRBJ1-1
clone size: .
CDR3 protein: CASSSQDMNTEAFF
CDR3 DNA: TGCGCCAGCAGCTCCCAGGACATGAACACTGAAGCTTTCTTT

V gene: TRBV27
D gene: TRBD1
J gene: TRBJ1-4
clone size: .
CDR3 protein: CASSYGTGGVELFF
CDR3 DNA: TGTGCCAGCAGTTACGGGACAGGCGGAGTAGAACTGTTTTTT

V gene: TRBV9
D gene: .
J gene: TRBJ1-6
clone size: .
CDR3 protein: CASSVGRGGSPLHF
CDR3 DNA: TGTGCCAGCAGCGTAGGCAGGGGCGGATCACCCCTCCACTTT

V gene: TRBV13
D gene: TRBD1
J gene: TRBJ2-7
clone size: .
CDR3 protein: CASGFRGSSYEQYF
CDR3 DNA: TGTGCCAGCGGCTTCAGGGGGAGCTCCTACGAGCAGTACTTC

V gene: TRBV7-6
D gene: .
J gene: TRBJ2-5
clone size: .
CDR3 protein: CASSYNPGSGAETQYF
CDR3 DNA: TGTGCCAGCAGCTACAACCCAGGGTCAGGGGCAGAGACCCAGTACTTC

V gene: TRBV6-1
D gene: TRBD2
J gene: TRBJ2-7
clone size: .
CDR3 protein: CASSESAGGPDEQYF
CDR3 DNA: TGTGCCAGCAGTGAAAGTGCGGGAGGGCCCGACGAGCAGTACTTC